This TCR beta chain was found in a study of blood T cell repertoires in COVID-19. In the study overall: The United States, Italy and Spain were the sources of the acute and convalescent COVID-19 samples. T cells, B-cell-depleted T cells, or PBMCs provided the cDNA or gDNA that served as material.

Source study methods: Amplification of reference gene primers provided the estimated nucleated cell counts. The repertoire was sequenced with immunoSEQ multiplex PCR; TCRdb's copy has only in-frame clones and lacks some. The DNA gave D and trimming, while V, J and clone size come from that table. The sample consists of roughly 18,000 clones, approximately 89% of them appearing once. Trimming took 2 bases from V and 2 from J, leaving 16 bases between them. CDR3 length: 16 amino acids. Germline CDR1 is KGHSH and CDR2 is LQKENI. The specimen was peripheral blood. V is TRBV18 and J is TRBJ2-7; the D gene is possibly TRBD2 (6 bases). The receptor comes from a man in his 60s with active COVID-19. The CDR3 here is CASSPYQGEVAYEQYF. CDR3 nucleotides: TGTGCCAGCTCACCATACCAAGGGGAGGTCGCCTACGAGCAGTACTTC.